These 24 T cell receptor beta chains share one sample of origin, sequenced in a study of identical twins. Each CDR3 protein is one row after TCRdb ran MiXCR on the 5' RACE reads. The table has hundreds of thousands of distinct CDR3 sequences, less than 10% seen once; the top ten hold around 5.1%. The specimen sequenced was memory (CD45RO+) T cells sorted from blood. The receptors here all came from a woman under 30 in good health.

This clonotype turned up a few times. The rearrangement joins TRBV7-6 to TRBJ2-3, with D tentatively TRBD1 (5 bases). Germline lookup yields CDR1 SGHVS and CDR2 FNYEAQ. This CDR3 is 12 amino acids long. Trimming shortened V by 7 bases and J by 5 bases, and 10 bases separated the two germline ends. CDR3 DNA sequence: TGTGCCAGCACCGGTAGGGGAGATACGCAGTATTTT. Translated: CASTGRGDTQYF.

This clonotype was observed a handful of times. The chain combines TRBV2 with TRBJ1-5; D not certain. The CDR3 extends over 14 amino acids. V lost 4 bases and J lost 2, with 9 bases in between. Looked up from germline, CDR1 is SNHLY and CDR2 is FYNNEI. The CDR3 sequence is CASSVSQGNQPQHF. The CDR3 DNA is TGTGCCAGCAGTGTCTCGCAGGGCAATCAGCCCCAGCATTTT.

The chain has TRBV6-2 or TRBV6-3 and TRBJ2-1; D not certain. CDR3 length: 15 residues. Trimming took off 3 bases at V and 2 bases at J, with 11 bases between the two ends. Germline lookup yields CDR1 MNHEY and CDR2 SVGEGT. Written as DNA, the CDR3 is TGTGCCAGCAGTTATTTGAGCGTAACCTACAATGAGCAGTTCTTC. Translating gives CASSYLSVTYNEQFF.

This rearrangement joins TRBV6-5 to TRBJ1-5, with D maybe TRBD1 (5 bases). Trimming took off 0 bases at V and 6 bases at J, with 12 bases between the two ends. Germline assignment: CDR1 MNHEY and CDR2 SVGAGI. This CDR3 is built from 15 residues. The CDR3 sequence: CASSYSWGEGQPQHF. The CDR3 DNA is TGTGCCAGCAGTTACTCGTGGGGGGAAGGTCAGCCCCAGCATTTT.

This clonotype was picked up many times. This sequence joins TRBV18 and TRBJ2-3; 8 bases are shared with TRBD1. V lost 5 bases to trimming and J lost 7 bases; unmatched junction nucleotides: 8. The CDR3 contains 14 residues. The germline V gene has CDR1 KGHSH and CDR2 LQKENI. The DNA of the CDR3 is TGTGCCAGCTCAGGGCAGGGGGCGATACATACGCAGTATTTT. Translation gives CASSGQGAIHTQYF.

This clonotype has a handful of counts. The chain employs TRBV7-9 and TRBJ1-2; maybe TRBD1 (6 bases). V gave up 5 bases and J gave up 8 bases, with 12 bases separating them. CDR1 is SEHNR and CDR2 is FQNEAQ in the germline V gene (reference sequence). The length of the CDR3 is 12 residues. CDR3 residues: CASSPQGLGYTF. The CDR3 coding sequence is TGTGCCAGCAGCCCACAGGGATTGGGCTACACCTTC.

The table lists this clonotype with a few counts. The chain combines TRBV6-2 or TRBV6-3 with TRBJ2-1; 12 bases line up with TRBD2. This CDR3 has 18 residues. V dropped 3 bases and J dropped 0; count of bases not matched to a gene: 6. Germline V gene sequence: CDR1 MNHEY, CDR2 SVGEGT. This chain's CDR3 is CASSYSLGLAGSYNEQFF. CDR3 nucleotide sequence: TGTGCCAGCAGTTATTCTTTGGGACTAGCGGGCTCCTACAATGAGCAGTTCTTC.

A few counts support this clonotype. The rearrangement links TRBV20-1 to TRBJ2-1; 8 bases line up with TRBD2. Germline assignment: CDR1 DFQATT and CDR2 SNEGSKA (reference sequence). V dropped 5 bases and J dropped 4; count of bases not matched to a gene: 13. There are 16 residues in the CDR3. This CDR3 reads CSASLFTSGVYNEQFF. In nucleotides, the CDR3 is TGCAGTGCTTCCCTCTTTACTAGCGGAGTTTACAATGAGCAGTTCTTC.

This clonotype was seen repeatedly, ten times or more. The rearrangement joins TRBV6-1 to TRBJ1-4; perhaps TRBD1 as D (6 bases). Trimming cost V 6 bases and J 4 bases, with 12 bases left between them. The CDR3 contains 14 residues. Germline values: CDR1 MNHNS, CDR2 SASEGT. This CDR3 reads CASSPGAGNEKLFF. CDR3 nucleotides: TGTGCCAGCAGCCCGGGGGCGGGTAATGAAAAACTGTTTTTT.

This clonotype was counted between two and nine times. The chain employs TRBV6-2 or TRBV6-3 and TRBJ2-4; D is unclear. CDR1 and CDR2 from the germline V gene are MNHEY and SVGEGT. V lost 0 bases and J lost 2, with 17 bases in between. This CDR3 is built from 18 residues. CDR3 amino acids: CASSYSIGLDATKNIQYF. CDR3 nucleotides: TGTGCCAGCAGTTACTCGATCGGCCTAGACGCTACCAAAAACATTCAGTACTTC.

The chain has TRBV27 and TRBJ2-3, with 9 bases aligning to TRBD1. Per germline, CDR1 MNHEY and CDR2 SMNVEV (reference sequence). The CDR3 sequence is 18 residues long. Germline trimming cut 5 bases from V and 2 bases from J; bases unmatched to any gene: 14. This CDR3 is CASSHSFPGQGTTDTQYF. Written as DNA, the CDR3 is TGTGCCAGCAGTCACTCATTTCCGGGACAGGGAACCACAGATACGCAGTATTTT.

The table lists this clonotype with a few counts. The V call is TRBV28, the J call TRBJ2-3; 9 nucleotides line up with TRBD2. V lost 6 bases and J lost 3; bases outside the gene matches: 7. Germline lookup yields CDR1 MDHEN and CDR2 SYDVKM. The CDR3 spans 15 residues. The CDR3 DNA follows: TGTGCCAGCAGGCTAGCGGGGCCGGGGACAGATACGCAGTATTTT. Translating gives CASRLAGPGTDTQYF.

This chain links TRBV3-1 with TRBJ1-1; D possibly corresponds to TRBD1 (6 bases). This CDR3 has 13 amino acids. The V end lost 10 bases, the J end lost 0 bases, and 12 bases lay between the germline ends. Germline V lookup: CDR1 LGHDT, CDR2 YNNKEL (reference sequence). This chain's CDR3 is CATRGAMNTEAFF. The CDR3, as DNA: TGTGCCACTCGGGGGGCTATGAACACTGAAGCTTTCTTT. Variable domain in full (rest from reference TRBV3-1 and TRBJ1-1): DTAVSQTPKYLVTQMGNDKSIKCEQNLGHDTMYWYKQDSKKFLKIMFSYNNKELIINETVPNRFSPKSPDKAHLNLHINSLELGDSAVYFCATRGAMNTEAFFGQGTRLTVV.

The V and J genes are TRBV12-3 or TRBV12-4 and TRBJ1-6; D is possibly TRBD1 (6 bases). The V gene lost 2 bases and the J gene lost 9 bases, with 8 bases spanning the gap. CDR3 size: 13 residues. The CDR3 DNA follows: TGTGCCAGCAGTTTATGGGGGCCTTCACCCCTCCACTTT. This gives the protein CASSLWGPSPLHF.

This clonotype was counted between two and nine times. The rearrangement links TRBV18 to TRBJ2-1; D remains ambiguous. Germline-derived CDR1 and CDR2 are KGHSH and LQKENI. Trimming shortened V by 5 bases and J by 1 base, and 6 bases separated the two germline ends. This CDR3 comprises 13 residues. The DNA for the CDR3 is TGTGCCAGCTCAATAGGTTCCTACAATGAGCAGTTCTTC. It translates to CASSIGSYNEQFF.

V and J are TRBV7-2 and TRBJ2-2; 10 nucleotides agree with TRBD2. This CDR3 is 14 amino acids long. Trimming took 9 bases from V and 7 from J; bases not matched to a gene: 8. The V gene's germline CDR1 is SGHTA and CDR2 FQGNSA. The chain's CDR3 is CARKKRGGHGELFF. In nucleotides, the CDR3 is TGTGCCAGGAAAAAGCGGGGGGGCCACGGGGAGCTGTTTTTT.

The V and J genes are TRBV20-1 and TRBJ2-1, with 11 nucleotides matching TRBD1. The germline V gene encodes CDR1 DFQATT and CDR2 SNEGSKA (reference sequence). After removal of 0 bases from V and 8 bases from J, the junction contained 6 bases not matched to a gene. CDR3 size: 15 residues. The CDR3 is CSARDPGQGVYEQFF. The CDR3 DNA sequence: TGCAGTGCTAGAGATCCGGGACAGGGGGTCTATGAGCAGTTCTTC.

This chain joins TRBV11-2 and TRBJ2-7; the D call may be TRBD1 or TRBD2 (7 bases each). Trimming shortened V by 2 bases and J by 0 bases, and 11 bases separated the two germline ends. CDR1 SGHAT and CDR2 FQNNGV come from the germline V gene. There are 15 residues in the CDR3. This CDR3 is CASSLQGGSSYEQYF. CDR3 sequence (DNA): TGTGCCAGCAGCTTACAGGGGGGGAGCTCCTACGAGCAGTACTTC.

The CDR3: CASSPRGSGMETQYF. The CDR3 nucleotides read TGTGCCAGCAGCCCCCGTGGTAGCGGGATGGAGACCCAGTACTTC. The rearrangement joins TRBV11-2 to TRBJ2-5; 8 bases are shared with TRBD2. This CDR3 is 15 amino acids long. Germline CDR1 is SGHAT and CDR2 is FQNNGV. The V segment lost 5 bases and the J segment 5 bases; nucleotides outside the gene matches: 10.

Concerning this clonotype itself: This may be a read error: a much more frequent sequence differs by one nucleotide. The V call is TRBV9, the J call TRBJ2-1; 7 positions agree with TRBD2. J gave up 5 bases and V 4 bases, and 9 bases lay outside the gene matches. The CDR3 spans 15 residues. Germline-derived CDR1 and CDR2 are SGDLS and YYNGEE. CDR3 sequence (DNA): TGTGCCAGCAGCCAGAGCGCTAGCGGACACAATGAGCAGTTCTTC. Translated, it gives CASSQSASGHNEQFF.

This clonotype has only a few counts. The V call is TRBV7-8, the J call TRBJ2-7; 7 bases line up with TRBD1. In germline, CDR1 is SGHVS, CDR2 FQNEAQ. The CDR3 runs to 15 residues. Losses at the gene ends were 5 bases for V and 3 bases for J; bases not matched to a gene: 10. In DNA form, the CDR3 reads TGTGCCAGCAGCCTAACCCGACAGGGCGACTACGAGCAGTACTTC. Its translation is CASSLTRQGDYEQYF.

The CDR3 DNA reads TGTGCCAGCAGTTACGTTTCGCGGGGGGCGCAAGAGACCCAGTACTTC. Protein: CASSYVSRGAQETQYF. The V and J genes are TRBV6-5 and TRBJ2-5, with 8 bases identical to TRBD2. The ends lost 2 bases at V and 2 bases at J; junction bases unmatched: 7. The germline CDR1 and CDR2 sequences are MNHEY and SVGAGI. The CDR3 loop spans 16 amino acids.

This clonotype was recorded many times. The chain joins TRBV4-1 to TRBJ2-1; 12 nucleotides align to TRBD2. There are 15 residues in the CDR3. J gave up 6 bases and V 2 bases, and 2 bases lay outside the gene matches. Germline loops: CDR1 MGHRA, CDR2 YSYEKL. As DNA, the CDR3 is TGCGCCAGCAGCCAACCGACTAGCGGGAGCAATGAGCAGTTCTTC. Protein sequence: CASSQPTSGSNEQFF.

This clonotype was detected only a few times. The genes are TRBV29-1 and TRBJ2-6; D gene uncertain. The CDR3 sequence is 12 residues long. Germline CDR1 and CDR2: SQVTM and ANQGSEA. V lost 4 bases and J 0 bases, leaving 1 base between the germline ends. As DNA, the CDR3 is TGCAGCGTTGTCTCTGGGGCCAACGTCCTGACTTTC. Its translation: CSVVSGANVLTF.